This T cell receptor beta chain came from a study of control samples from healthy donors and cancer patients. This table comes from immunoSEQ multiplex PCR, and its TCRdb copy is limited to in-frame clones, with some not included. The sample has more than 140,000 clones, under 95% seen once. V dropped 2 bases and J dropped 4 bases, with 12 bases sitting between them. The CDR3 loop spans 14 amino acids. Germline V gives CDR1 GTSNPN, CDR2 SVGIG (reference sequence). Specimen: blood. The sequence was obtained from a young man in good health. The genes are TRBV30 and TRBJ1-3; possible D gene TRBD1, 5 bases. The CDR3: CAWSTGTHGNTIYF. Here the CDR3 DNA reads TGTGCCTGGAGTACCGGGACCCACGGAAACACCATATATTTT.